This section outlines one T cell receptor beta chain sequence together with its context. Source study methods: Amplifying reference gene primers gave estimates of nucleated cell counts. Sequenced by immunoSEQ multiplex PCR; TCRdb stores in-frame clones only, minus some. V and J calls and clone size are given by that table; D and trimming were obtained from the DNA. Among some 340,000 clones listed, 90% to 95% were seen once. This sample was included in a study of blood T cell repertoires in COVID-19. This study enrolled people aged about 18 to 90 from about 26 US geographic areas. Cohorts were based on clinical histories the participants reported. Sample: PBMCs or T cells enriched from blood (not recorded which). The receptor was isolated from a woman in her 30s who had been exposed to COVID-19.

The DNA of the CDR3 is TGTGCCAGCGCGGTCGGGTACTATGGCTACACCTTC. Its translation: CASAVGYYGYTF. The chain joins TRBV2 to TRBJ1-2; D is uncertain. Per germline, CDR1 SNHLY and CDR2 FYNNEI. V lost 8 bases, J lost 3 bases, and 10 bases lay in between. This CDR3 has 12 residues.